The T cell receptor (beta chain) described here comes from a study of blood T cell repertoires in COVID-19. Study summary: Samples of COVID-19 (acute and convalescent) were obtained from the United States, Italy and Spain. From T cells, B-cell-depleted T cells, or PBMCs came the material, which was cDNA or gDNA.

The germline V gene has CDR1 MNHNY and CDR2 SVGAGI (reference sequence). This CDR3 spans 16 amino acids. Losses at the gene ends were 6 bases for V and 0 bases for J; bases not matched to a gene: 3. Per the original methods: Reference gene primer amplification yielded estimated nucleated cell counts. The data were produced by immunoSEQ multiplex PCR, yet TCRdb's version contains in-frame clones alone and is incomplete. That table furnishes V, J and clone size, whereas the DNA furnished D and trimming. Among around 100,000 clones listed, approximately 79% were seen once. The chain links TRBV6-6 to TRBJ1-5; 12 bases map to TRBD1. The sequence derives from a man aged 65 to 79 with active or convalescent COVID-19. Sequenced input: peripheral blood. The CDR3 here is CASRGQGAHSNQPQHF. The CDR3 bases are TGTGCCAGCAGGGGACAGGGGGCACATAGCAATCAGCCCCAGCATTTT.